One and the same sample provided the 22 T cell receptor beta chains below, sequenced in a study of naive and memory T cell subsets. Study-level points and caveats: Possibly reflecting memory cells re-expressing CD45RA, a few larger clonotypes occurred in naive repertoires, especially CD8.

What these receptors recognize is not known. An equimolar mix of two oligonucleotides served as the beta constant-region primer for TRBC1 and TRBC2. Nested alpha and beta constant-region primers with the SP2 primer drove four PCR rounds on ligated cDNA. TCRdb used MiXCR to reprocess the UMI-ligation and nested PCR reads, holding one entry per CDR3 protein. This sample has under 150,000 distinct CDR3 sequences, with 15% to 25% found just once. The sample was naive CD8+ T cells from blood. The source is a human donor in good health.

The sample holds a few counts of this clonotype. This chain connects TRBV28 to TRBJ2-3; the D is unclear. In germline, CDR1 is MDHEN, CDR2 SYDVKM. V dropped 2 bases and J dropped 0 bases, with 12 bases sitting between them. The CDR3 extends over 16 amino acids. The CDR3 DNA reads as TGTGCCAGCAGTTTAATGTACGGAAGAAGCACAGATACGCAGTATTTT. Amino acids: CASSLMYGRSTDTQYF.

This clonotype was picked up a small number of times. The V and J genes are TRBV13 and TRBJ2-7; TRBD2 agrees at 10 bases. Looked up from germline, CDR1 is PRHDT and CDR2 is FYEKMQ (reference sequence). V was clipped by 2 bases and J by 7 bases; unmatched bases: 8. This CDR3 spans 15 amino acids. The CDR3 coding sequence is TGTGCCAGCAGCTTAAAAGCGGGAGGGCCGGGTGAGCAGTACTTC. It codes for CASSLKAGGPGEQYF.

The chain links TRBV27 to TRBJ1-1; possibly TRBD1 for D (5 bases). CDR3 size: 13 residues. V gave up 6 bases and J gave up 6 bases, with 14 bases separating them. Germline assignment: CDR1 MNHEY and CDR2 SMNVEV (reference sequence). This chain's CDR3 is CASSWWGGAEAFF. CDR3 coding DNA: TGTGCCAGCAGCTGGTGGGGCGGGGCTGAAGCTTTCTTT.

This clonotype appeared a few times. This chain connects TRBV27 to TRBJ2-6; 7 bases map to TRBD1. The CDR3 runs to 13 residues. Trimming cost V 10 bases and J 3 bases; bases outside gene matches: 3. Germline V CDR1 and CDR2: MNHEY, SMNVEV (reference sequence). CDR3 sequence (DNA): TGTGCCACCGGGACAGATGGGGCCAACGTCCTGACTTTC. Residues: CATGTDGANVLTF. The full variable domain, with the rest looked up from reference TRBV27 and TRBJ2-6, is EAQVTQNPRYLITVTGKKLTVTCSQNMNHEYMSWYRQDPGLGLRQIYYSMNVEVTDKGDVPEGYKVSRKEKRNFPLILESPSPNQTSLYFCATGTDGANVLTFGAGSRLTVL.

The chain is built from TRBV4-1 and TRBJ2-3, with a possible D match to TRBD2 (6 bases). Looked up from germline, CDR1 is MGHRA and CDR2 is YSYEKL. This CDR3 comprises 15 residues. Between the trimmed V and J ends, which lost 0 bases and 2 bases, there was a span of 9 bases. The CDR3 reads CASSQELRDTDTQYF. The CDR3 region has the DNA TGCGCCAGCAGCCAAGAGTTGCGGGACACAGATACGCAGTATTTT.

The V and J genes are TRBV5-1 and TRBJ2-2, with TRBD2 as a possible D gene (5 bases). CDR3 length equals 14 residues. Trimming left V 0 bases short and J 4 bases short, with 7 bases between. Germline-derived CDR1 and CDR2 are SGHRS and YFSETQ. CDR3 nucleotides: TGCGCCAGCAGCTTGGAAGCGGCCACCGGGGAGCTGTTTTTT. Protein product: CASSLEAATGELFF.

This clonotype showed up just a few times. The CDR3 nucleotides are TGTGCCAGCAGCTTAGTATGGGCCGGCGAGCAGTACTTC. Its protein product is CASSLVWAGEQYF. The chain links TRBV7-9 to TRBJ2-7; D not resolved. The CDR3 is 13 residues long. Trimming stripped 1 base from V and 6 bases from J, with 10 bases between. The germline V gene has CDR1 SEHNR and CDR2 FQNEAQ (reference sequence).

CDR3 loop: CASSLDRGGGEAFF. DNA of the CDR3: TGTGCCAGCAGCCTGGACAGGGGAGGTGGTGAAGCTTTCTTT. The chain employs TRBV7-6 and TRBJ1-1; 9 nucleotides line up with TRBD1. Losses at the gene ends were 5 bases for V and 7 bases for J; bases not matched to a gene: 8. Germline V gene lookup returns CDR1 SGHVS and CDR2 FNYEAQ. The CDR3 has 14 amino acids.

A word on this clonotype: A read error may explain this, as a much larger clone is one base away. The chain couples TRBV12-3 or TRBV12-4 to TRBJ2-3; D unclear. The CDR3 sequence is 13 residues long. Between the trimmed V and J ends, which lost 5 bases and 6 bases, there was a span of 12 bases. In nucleotides, the CDR3 is TGTGCCAGCAGTGGCCCCAAAGGTGATACGCAGTATTTT. As protein: CASSGPKGDTQYF.

This chain joins TRBV6-5 and TRBJ1-5; TRBD1 matches 7 bases. This CDR3 is built from 15 residues. CDR1 and CDR2 from the germline V gene are MNHEY and SVGAGI. With V trimmed by 6 bases and J by 1 base, 6 bases remained unmatched. The CDR3 nucleotides are TGTGCCAGCAGATCGACAGGGTCGAGCAATCAGCCCCAGCATTTT. This sequence encodes CASRSTGSSNQPQHF.

The V and J genes are TRBV30 and TRBJ1-1, with no clear D. Trimming took off 4 bases at V and 1 base at J, with 10 bases between the two ends. Germline CDR1 is GTSNPN and CDR2 is SVGIG (reference sequence). The CDR3 sequence is 13 residues long. The CDR3 DNA reads as TGTGCCTGGAACGGGATGAGGAACACTGAAGCTTTCTTT. Translating it yields CAWNGMRNTEAFF.

This clonotype was detected a few times. The V gene is TRBV12-3 or TRBV12-4, the J gene TRBJ2-7; no firm D call. This CDR3 spans 14 amino acids. Trimming removed 6 bases at V and 6 bases at J, with 18 bases between. CDR3: CASRRHGLAAEQYF. In DNA form, the CDR3 reads TGTGCCAGCAGACGTCATGGGTTAGCCGCCGAGCAGTACTTC.

The gene calls are TRBV7-6 and TRBJ2-2, with TRBD2 matching 8 bases. After removal of 5 bases from V and 0 bases from J, the junction contained 14 bases not matched to a gene. CDR3 size: 19 residues. Germline V CDR1 and CDR2: SGHVS, FNYEAQ. The CDR3 bases are TGTGCCAGCAGCCCCAACTTACCGGGACTAGACGCGAACACCGGGGAGCTGTTTTTT. It codes for CASSPNLPGLDANTGELFF.

The V and J genes are TRBV2 and TRBJ2-5, with D possibly being TRBD1 (6 bases). The germline CDR1 and CDR2 sequences are SNHLY and FYNNEI. The CDR3 runs 14 residues. Deletions cut 4 bases from V and 5 bases from J, with 14 bases between. The CDR3 region has the DNA TGTGCCAGCAGTGCGGAAGGGGGTTATGAGACCCAGTACTTC. Amino acids: CASSAEGGYETQYF.

The V call is TRBV20-1, the J call TRBJ2-7; a possible D gene is TRBD1 (5 bases). Trimming left V 3 bases short and J 3 bases short, with 12 bases between. CDR3 length: 13 residues. Germline values: CDR1 DFQATT, CDR2 SNEGSKA (reference sequence). This CDR3 reads CSARPRAGYEQYF. The DNA of the CDR3 is TGCAGTGCTAGGCCCAGGGCCGGCTACGAGCAGTACTTC.

V usage is TRBV7-9 and J usage is TRBJ2-5, with D tentatively TRBD1 (6 bases). Trimming left V 6 bases short and J 7 bases short, with 18 bases between. The CDR3 spans 14 residues. In germline, CDR1 is SEHNR, CDR2 FQNEAQ (reference sequence). CDR3 residues: CASSLPTGPPTQYF. Here the CDR3 DNA reads TGTGCCAGCAGTTTACCAACAGGGCCTCCGACCCAGTACTTC.

The V and J genes are TRBV2 and TRBJ1-1, with 8 positions matching TRBD1. V dropped 6 bases and J dropped 7; count of bases not matched to a gene: 1. This CDR3 spans 11 amino acids. The germline gives CDR1 SNHLY, CDR2 FYNNEI. The CDR3 protein is CASRGTGEAFF. The CDR3 DNA follows: TGTGCCAGCAGGGGGACAGGTGAAGCTTTCTTT.

V is TRBV27 and J is TRBJ2-7; TRBD1 aligns across 8 bases. V lost 6 bases, J lost 5 bases, and 6 bases stayed unmatched. The CDR3 spans 13 residues. CDR1 is MNHEY, CDR2 SMNVEV, per germline (reference sequence). CDR3 nucleotide sequence: TGTGCCAGCAGCCCGACAGGGGTAGACGAGCAGTACTTC. Its translation: CASSPTGVDEQYF.

This chain joins TRBV12-3 or TRBV12-4 and TRBJ2-2; D unclear. This CDR3 is 17 amino acids long. The germline V and J ends were trimmed by 1 base and 4 bases, with 16 bases remaining between them. This chain's CDR3 is CASSLVKDAVVTGELFF. CDR3 DNA: TGTGCCAGCAGTTTAGTAAAGGACGCAGTAGTCACCGGGGAGCTGTTTTTT.

The chain combines TRBV9 with TRBJ2-7; TRBD2 matches at 10 bases. CDR1 SGDLS and CDR2 YYNGEE come from the germline V gene. Losses at the gene ends were 2 bases for V and 2 bases for J; bases not matched to a gene: 1. This CDR3 spans 14 amino acids. The CDR3 DNA follows: TGTGCCAGCAGCGTCAGCGGGAGGGCCTACGAGCAGTACTTC. This codes for CASSVSGRAYEQYF.

In its sample, this clonotype was seen a few times. The chain recombines TRBV14 with TRBJ2-7; TRBD1 is a possible D gene (5 bases). This CDR3 region has 15 residues. V was pared by 2 bases and J by 3 bases, with 14 bases between. Germline V CDR1 and CDR2: SGHDN, FVKESK. CDR3 DNA: TGTGCCAGCAGCCAATCAACAGGAATAAGCTACGAGCAGTACTTC. Translation gives CASSQSTGISYEQYF.

The chain joins TRBV3-1 to TRBJ2-1; D call uncertain. Germline V gene sequence: CDR1 LGHDT, CDR2 YNNKEL (reference sequence). With 4 bases removed from V and 2 bases from J, the gap between germline ends came to 12 bases. There are 15 residues in the CDR3. CDR3 in DNA: TGTGCCAGCAGCCTACTCTTCTGGACCTACAATGAGCAGTTCTTC. Amino acid sequence: CASSLLFWTYNEQFF.